These T cell receptor beta chains were read from a single sample in a study of blood T cell repertoires in COVID-19. Some clones are missing from TCRdb's copy, which holds only in-frame ones; the method was immunoSEQ multiplex PCR. The table includes a few hundred thousand clones, roughly 88% detected once. Material for sequencing was peripheral blood. These receptors were obtained from a woman younger than 45 with active or convalescent COVID-19. CDR3s include the opening cysteine and the closing phenylalanine or tryptophan. Fields, in order: D gene, J gene, clone size, V gene, CDR3 length, CDR3 protein, CDR3 DNA. A D gene is named only where the DNA matches it firmly. Not every row has a clone size; where given, it reads once, few, many or a size class.

D: TRBD1
J: TRBJ2-2
size: -
V: TRBV4-1
length: 14
CDR3: CASSWTGDTGELFF
DNA: TGCGCCAGCAGCTGGACAGGGGACACCGGGGAGCTGTTTTTT

D: TRBD2
J: TRBJ2-7
size: once
V: TRBV4-3
length: 15
CDR3: CASSQGLTSAYEQYF
DNA: TGCGCCAGCAGCCAAGGGCTGACTAGCGCATACGAGCAGTACTTC

D: TRBD2
J: TRBJ2-1
size: -
V: TRBV7-2
length: 14
CDR3: CASSRSGGAQEQFF
DNA: TGTGCCAGCAGCCGTAGCGGGGGGGCCCAGGAGCAGTTCTTC

D: -
J: TRBJ1-2
size: -
V: TRBV18
length: 13
CDR3: CASSGEQTYGYTF
DNA: TGTGCCAGCTCAGGAGAACAAACCTATGGCTACACCTTC

D: -
J: TRBJ2-5
size: -
V: TRBV5-1
length: 14
CDR3: CASSWDSGQETQYF
DNA: TGCGCCAGCAGCTGGGACAGCGGGCAAGAGACCCAGTACTTC

D: TRBD2
J: TRBJ2-1
size: -
V: TRBV4-3
length: 16
CDR3: CASSPKVSGDYNEQFF
DNA: TGCGCCAGCAGCCCCAAGGTTAGCGGGGACTACAATGAGCAGTTCTTC

D: -
J: TRBJ1-5
size: -
V: TRBV30
length: 16
CDR3: CAWSVRGGVGNQPQHF
DNA: TGTGCCTGGAGTGTACGCGGAGGGGTAGGCAATCAGCCCCAGCATTTT

D: TRBD1
J: TRBJ1-1
size: -
V: TRBV5-1
length: 15
CDR3: CASSPGTGAYTEAFF
DNA: TGCGCCAGCAGCCCCGGGACAGGGGCGTACACTGAAGCTTTCTTT

D: -
J: TRBJ1-2
size: -
V: TRBV5-1
length: 14
CDR3: CASSKLDSNYGYTF
DNA: TGCGCCAGCAGCAAACTGGACAGTAACTATGGCTACACCTTC

D: TRBD1
J: TRBJ2-1
size: once
V: TRBV30
length: 14
CDR3: CAWSVGQGNNEQFF
DNA: TGTGCCTGGAGTGTTGGACAGGGTAACAATGAGCAGTTCTTC

D: -
J: TRBJ1-1
size: -
V: TRBV12-2
length: 13
CDR3: CASRSLLGTEAFF
DNA: TGTGCAAGTCGGTCCCTTCTCGGGACTGAAGCTTTCTTT

D: -
J: TRBJ1-3
size: -
V: TRBV7-2
length: 18
CDR3: CASSLSPGGPTSGNTIYF
DNA: TGTGCCAGCAGCTTATCTCCGGGGGGCCCAACCTCTGGAAACACCATATATTTT

D: TRBD2
J: TRBJ2-5
size: -
V: TRBV3-1/TRBV3-2
length: 15
CDR3: CASSQYTSGVETQYF
DNA: TGTGCCAGCAGCCAATATACTAGCGGGGTCGAGACCCAGTACTTC

D: TRBD2
J: TRBJ2-7
size: once
V: TRBV5-1
length: 15
CDR3: CASSAGLAGGGEQYF
DNA: TGCGCCAGCAGCGCGGGACTAGCGGGGGGTGGGGAGCAGTACTTC

D: -
J: TRBJ1-1
size: -
V: TRBV4-2
length: 16
CDR3: CASSQMVYGGNTEAFF
DNA: TGTGCCAGCAGCCAAATGGTGTACGGGGGGAACACTGAAGCTTTCTTT

D: -
J: TRBJ1-2
size: -
V: TRBV7-9
length: 13
CDR3: CASSPPIGYGYTF
DNA: TGTGCCAGCAGCCCCCCGATCGGCTATGGCTACACCTTC

D: -
J: TRBJ1-2
size: few
V: TRBV9
length: 13
CDR3: CASSAGQYYGYTF
DNA: TGTGCCAGCAGTGCTGGACAGTACTATGGCTACACCTTC

D: TRBD1
J: TRBJ1-4
size: -
V: TRBV19
length: 14
CDR3: CASSRDRGTEKLFF
DNA: TGTGCCAGTAGTCGGGACAGGGGGACGGAAAAACTGTTTTTT

D: TRBD1
J: TRBJ2-7
size: once
V: TRBV30
length: 17
CDR3: CAWSKIVFGRGPSEQYF
DNA: TGTGCCTGGAGTAAAATCGTTTTTGGCAGGGGGCCGAGCGAGCAGTACTTC

D: TRBD2
J: TRBJ2-3
size: -
V: TRBV9
length: 16
CDR3: CASSGYPGLLEDTQYF
DNA: TGTGCCAGCAGCGGATATCCGGGACTATTAGAAGATACGCAGTATTTT

D: -
J: TRBJ2-3
size: -
V: TRBV10-3
length: 12
CDR3: CAISEYKDTQYF
DNA: TGTGCCATCAGTGAGTACAAAGATACGCAGTATTTT

D: -
J: TRBJ1-6
size: -
V: TRBV30
length: 16
CDR3: CAWRVGLSSYNSPLHF
DNA: TGTGCCTGGAGGGTGGGCCTGAGCTCCTATAATTCACCCCTCCACTTT

D: -
J: TRBJ1-2
size: -
V: TRBV5-4
length: 14
CDR3: CASSSSRQVYGYTF
DNA: TGTGCCAGCAGCTCCTCCAGACAGGTCTATGGCTACACCTTC

D: TRBD1
J: TRBJ1-6
size: once
V: TRBV27
length: 14
CDR3: CASSPGDRGAPLHF
DNA: TGTGCCAGCAGTCCAGGGGACAGGGGGGCACCCCTCCACTTT

D: TRBD1
J: TRBJ1-6
size: -
V: TRBV5-1
length: 18
CDR3: CASSFDPDRGSYNSPLHF
DNA: TGCGCCAGCAGCTTCGATCCCGACAGGGGCTCCTATAATTCACCCCTCCACTTT

D: -
J: TRBJ1-1
size: -
V: TRBV28
length: 18
CDR3: CASSDSGRSRPVNTEAFF
DNA: TGTGCCAGCAGTGACTCCGGCAGATCTCGCCCGGTGAACACTGAAGCTTTCTTT

D: -
J: TRBJ1-2
size: few
V: TRBV5-4
length: 13
CDR3: CASSPTNLYGYTF
DNA: TGTGCCAGCAGCCCCACAAATCTCTATGGCTACACCTTC

D: -
J: TRBJ2-1
size: -
V: TRBV6-2/TRBV6-3
length: 14
CDR3: CASSFLPGFYEQFF
DNA: TGTGCCAGCAGTTTTCTTCCAGGGTTTTATGAGCAGTTCTTC

D: -
J: TRBJ2-7
size: -
V: TRBV7-3
length: 14
CDR3: CASSFTSASYEQYF
DNA: TGTGCCAGCAGCTTCACCTCAGCGTCCTACGAGCAGTACTTC

D: -
J: TRBJ2-5
size: -
V: TRBV29-1
length: 14
CDR3: CSVEGQGFAETQYF
DNA: TGCAGCGTTGAGGGGCAGGGATTTGCAGAGACCCAGTACTTC

D: -
J: TRBJ1-1
size: -
V: TRBV21-1
length: 16
CDR3: CASSLIVLSLNTEAFF
DNA: TGTGCCAGCAGCCTTATAGTCCTAAGTTTGAACACTGAAGCTTTCTTT

D: TRBD1
J: TRBJ1-2
size: -
V: TRBV25-1
length: 14
CDR3: CASSVQGDIFGYTF
DNA: TGTGCCAGCAGTGTACAGGGGGACATTTTTGGCTACACCTTC

D: -
J: TRBJ2-7
size: -
V: TRBV5-1
length: 15
CDR3: CASSLGQASSYEQYF
DNA: TGCGCCAGCAGCTTGGGACAGGCGAGCTCCTACGAGCAGTACTTC

D: -
J: TRBJ1-2
size: -
V: TRBV19
length: 13
CDR3: CASSAAGVYGYTF
DNA: TGTGCCAGTAGTGCAGCGGGGGTCTATGGCTACACCTTC

D: TRBD1
J: TRBJ2-7
size: -
V: TRBV9
length: 15
CDR3: CASSQGSGGSYEQYF
DNA: TGTGCCAGCAGTCAGGGCTCAGGGGGTTCCTACGAGCAGTACTTC